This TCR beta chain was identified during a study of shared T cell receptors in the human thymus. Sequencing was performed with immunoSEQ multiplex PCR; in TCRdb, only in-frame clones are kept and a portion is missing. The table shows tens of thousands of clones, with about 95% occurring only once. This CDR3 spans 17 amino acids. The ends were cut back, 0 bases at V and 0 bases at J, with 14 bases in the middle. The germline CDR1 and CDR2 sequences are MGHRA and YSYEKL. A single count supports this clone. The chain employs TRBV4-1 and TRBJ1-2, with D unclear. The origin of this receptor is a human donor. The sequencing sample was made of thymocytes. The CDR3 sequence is CASSQDHSKNSNYGYTF. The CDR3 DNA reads TGCGCCAGCAGCCAAGACCATTCTAAAAACTCTAACTATGGCTACACCTTC.